This T cell receptor (beta chain) is drawn from a study of T-cell reconstitution after alpha-beta-depleted transplantation in children. A library of TCRbeta sequences, prepared with unique molecular identifiers, was generated. TCRdb reprocessed the PCR reads via MiXCR and lists one record per CDR3 protein. The sample has 490,000 or so distinct CDR3 sequences; about 10% are singletons. Study-wide results and caveats: Several hundred graft clones that had expanded were reportedly the source of alpha-beta T cells about two months after transplant. Counts and diversity of T cells one year after transplant came mostly from newly produced T cells. Recipient T cells and thymic progenitors that survived gave rise to the high TCRbeta diversity observed at day 60 in some patients.

The sample holds many counts of this clonotype. The antigen is unknown. The CDR3 runs 12 residues. In germline, CDR1 is MNHEY, CDR2 SVGAGI. V was clipped by 6 bases and J by 5 bases, with 10 bases between them. The sample in question was PBMCs, obtained before TCRalphabeta/CD19-depleted stem cell transplant. The receptor was derived from a child between 2 and 9 years old with inherited bone marrow failure, due to receive a stem cell transplant. The chain links TRBV6-5 to TRBJ1-2; weak D call: TRBD1 (6 bases). CDR3 sequence (DNA): TGTGCCAGCAGGAACAGGGAATATGGCTACACCTTC. Amino acids: CASRNREYGYTF.